The present TCR beta chain was sequenced within a study of T cell repertoires in cytomegalovirus infection. Study details: TCR beta signatures that were public indicated CMV infection and matching HLA type. Study-level points and caveats: Identification of carriers of CMV plus the relevant HLA was achieved through cumulative public TCR beta family frequency. In two of eight donors, the top clonotype was HLA-C-restricted CMV-specific.

This clonotype was detected many times. Antigen unknown. The junction departs from the called germline gene at one end, perhaps through a read error. One entry per CDR3 protein results from TCRdb running MiXCR on the reads. The sample shows under 300,000 distinct CDR3 sequences, 9% to 15% of them seen only once. The CDR3 length is 11 residues. The germline CDR1 and CDR2 sequences are MDHEN and SYDVKM. The V and J genes are TRBV28 and TRBJ1-5; D ambiguous. Sequencing was done on a sample of PBMCs. The receptor comes from a human donor in good health (CMV status not recorded). Some clones in this sample may be carry-over from other donors' samples. In DNA, the CDR3 is TGTGCCAGCAGTTGGAATCAACCCCAGCATTTT. This sequence encodes CASSWNQPQHF.